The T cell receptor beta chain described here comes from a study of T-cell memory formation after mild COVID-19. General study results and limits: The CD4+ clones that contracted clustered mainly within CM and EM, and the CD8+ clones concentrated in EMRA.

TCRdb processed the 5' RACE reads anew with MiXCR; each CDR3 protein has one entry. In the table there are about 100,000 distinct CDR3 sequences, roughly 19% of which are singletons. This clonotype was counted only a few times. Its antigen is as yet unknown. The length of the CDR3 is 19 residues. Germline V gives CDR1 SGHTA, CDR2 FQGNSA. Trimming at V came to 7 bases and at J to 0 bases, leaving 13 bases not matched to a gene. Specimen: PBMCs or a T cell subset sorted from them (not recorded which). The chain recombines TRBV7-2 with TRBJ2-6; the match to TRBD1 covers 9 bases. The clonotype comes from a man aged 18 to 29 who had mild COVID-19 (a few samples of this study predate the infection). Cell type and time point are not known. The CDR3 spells CASKRTGTGIASGANVLTF. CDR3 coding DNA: TGTGCCAGCAAAAGAACAGGGACAGGGATAGCCTCTGGGGCCAACGTCCTGACTTTC.